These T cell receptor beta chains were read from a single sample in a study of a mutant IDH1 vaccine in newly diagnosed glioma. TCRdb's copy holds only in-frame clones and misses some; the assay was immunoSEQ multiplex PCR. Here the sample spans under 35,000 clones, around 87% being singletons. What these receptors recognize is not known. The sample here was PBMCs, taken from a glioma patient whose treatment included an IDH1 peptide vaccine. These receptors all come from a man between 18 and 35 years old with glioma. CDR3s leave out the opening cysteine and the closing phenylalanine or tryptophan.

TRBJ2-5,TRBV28,ASSPGVAGGGETQY
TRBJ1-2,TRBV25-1,ASSPPGTGNYGYT
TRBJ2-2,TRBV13,ASSSTGRLNTGELF
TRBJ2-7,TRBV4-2,ASSQDPISYEQY
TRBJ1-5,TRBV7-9,ASSLGASQPQH
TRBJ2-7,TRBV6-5,ASSRGDSQTYEQY
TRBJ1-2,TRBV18,ASSPRKTEVGYGYT
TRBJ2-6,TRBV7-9,ASKDRAGANVLT
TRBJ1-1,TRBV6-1,ASSYQGTTEAF
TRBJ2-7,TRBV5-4,ASSELQGPASLYEQY
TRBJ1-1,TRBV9,ASSSMGGNTEAF
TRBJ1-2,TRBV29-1,SVEDVNRGGYT
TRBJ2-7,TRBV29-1,SVSLYDSYEQY
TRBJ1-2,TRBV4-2,ASSQETASGYT
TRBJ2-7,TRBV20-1,SARTAREQY
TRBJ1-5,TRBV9,ASSATQGPQPQH
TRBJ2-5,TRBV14,ASSQLGTGAETQY
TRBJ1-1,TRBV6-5,ASSYVGSTEAF
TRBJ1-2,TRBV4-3,ASSQDSRNYGYT
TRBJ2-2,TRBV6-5,ASRYPSGELF
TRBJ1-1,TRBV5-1,ASSIGASSEAF
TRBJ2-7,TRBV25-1,ASSLGQGAYEQY
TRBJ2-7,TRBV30,AWTAPGQSSYEQY
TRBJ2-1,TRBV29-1,SVGDRGLVQGEQF
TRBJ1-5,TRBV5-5,ASSPFIGRANGNQPQH
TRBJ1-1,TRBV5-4,ASSLTGMNTEAF
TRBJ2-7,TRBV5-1,ASSFDGGSYEQY
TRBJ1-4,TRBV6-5,ASSFDRGKEKLF
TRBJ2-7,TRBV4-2,ASTPGLGYYEQY
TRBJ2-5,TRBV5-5,ASSSGQIQETQY
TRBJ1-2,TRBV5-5,ASSLWQGQGYT
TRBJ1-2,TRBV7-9,ASSPANYGYT
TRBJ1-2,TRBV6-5,ASSYRVDYGYT
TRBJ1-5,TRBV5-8,ASSWPGANQPQH
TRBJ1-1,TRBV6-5,ASSYLHSSEAF
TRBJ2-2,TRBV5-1,ASSSLIAGQGAGGELF
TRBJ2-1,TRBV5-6,ASSSGLAVFYNEQF
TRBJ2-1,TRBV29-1,SVVGTSGPSYNEQF
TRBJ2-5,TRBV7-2,ASSQGRTQY
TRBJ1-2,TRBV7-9,ASSLGSGGGRGYT
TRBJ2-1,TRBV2,ASSEAGGGLPNPPYNEQF
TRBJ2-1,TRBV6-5,ASSYSDDIYNEQF
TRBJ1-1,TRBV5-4,ASSLRGGSPNTEAF
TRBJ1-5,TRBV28,ASSLTRGDQPQH
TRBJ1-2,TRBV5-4,ASSSGQFNYGYT
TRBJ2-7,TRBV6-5,ASSPPGPTEQY
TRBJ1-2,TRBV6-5,ASSYEQAAILGGYT
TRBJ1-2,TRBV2,ASSEGGWGYT